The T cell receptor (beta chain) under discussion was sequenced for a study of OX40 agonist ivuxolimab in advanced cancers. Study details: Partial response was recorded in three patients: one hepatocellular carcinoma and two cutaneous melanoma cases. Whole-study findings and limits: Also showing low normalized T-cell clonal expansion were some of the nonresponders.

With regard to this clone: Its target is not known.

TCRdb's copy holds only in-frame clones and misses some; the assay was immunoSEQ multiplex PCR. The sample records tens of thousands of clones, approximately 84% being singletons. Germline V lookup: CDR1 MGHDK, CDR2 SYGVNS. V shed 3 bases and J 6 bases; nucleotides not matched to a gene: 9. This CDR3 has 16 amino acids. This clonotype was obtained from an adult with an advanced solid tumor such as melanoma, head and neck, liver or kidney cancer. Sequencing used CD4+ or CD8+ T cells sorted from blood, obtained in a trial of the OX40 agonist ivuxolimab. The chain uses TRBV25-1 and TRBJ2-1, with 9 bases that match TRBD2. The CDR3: CASSDYGAGGPNEQFF. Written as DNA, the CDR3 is TGTGCCAGCAGTGACTATGGGGCGGGAGGGCCCAATGAGCAGTTCTTC.